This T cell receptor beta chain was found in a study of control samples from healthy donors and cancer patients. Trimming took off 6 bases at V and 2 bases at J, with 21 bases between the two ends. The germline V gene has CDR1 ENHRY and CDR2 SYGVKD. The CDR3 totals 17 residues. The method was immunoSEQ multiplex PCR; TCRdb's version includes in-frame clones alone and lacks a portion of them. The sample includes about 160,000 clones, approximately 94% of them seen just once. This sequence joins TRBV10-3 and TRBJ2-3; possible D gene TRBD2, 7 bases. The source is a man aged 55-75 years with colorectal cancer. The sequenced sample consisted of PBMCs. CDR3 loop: CAIRGGRGLSYTDTQYF. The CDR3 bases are TGTGCCATCAGGGGTGGGCGGGGGCTCTCCTACACAGATACGCAGTATTTT.